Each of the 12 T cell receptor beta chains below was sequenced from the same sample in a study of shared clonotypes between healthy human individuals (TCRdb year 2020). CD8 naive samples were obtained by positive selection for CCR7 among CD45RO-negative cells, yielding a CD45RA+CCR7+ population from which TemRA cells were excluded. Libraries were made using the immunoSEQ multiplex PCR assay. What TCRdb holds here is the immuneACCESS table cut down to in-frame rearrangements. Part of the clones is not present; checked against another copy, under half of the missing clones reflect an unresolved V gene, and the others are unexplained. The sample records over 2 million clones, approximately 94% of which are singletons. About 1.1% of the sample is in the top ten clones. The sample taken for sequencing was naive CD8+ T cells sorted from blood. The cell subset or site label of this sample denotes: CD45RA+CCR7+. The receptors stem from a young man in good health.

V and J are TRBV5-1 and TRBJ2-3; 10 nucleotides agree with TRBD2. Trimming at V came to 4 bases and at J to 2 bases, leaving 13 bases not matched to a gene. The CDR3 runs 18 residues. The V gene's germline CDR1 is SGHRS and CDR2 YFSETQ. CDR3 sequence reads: CASSTLTSGDPFTDTQYF. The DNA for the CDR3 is TGCGCCAGCAGCACCCTCACTAGCGGGGACCCGTTCACAGATACGCAGTATTTT.

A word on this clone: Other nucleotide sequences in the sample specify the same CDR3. CDR3 loop: CASSQVAGDTDTQYF. The CDR3 coding sequence is TGCGCCAGCAGCCAAGTAGCGGGGGACACAGATACGCAGTATTTT. The J gene is TRBJ2-3, the V gene TRBV4-1; 9 nucleotides agree with TRBD2. The CDR3 covers 15 residues. V dropped 1 base and J dropped 2; count of bases not matched to a gene: 1. CDR1 and CDR2 from the germline V gene are MGHRA and YSYEKL.

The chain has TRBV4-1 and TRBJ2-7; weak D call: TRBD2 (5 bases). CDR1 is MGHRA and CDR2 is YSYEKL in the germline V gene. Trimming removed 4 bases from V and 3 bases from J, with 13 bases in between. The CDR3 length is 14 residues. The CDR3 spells CASSLGRAFYEQYF. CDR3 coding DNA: TGCGCCAGCAGCCTCGGGCGGGCGTTCTACGAGCAGTACTTC.

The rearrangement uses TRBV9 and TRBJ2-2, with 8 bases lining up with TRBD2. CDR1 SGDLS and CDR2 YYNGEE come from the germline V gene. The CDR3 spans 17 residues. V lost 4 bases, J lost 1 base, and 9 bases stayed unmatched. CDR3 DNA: TGTGCCAGCAGCTTGAGAGGTGCGGGAGGGAACACCGGGGAGCTGTTTTTT. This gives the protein CASSLRGAGGNTGELFF.

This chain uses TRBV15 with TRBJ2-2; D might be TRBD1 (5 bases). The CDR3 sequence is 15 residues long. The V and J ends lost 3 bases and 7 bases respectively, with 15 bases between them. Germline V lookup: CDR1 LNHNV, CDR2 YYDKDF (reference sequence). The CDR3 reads CATSRAGILSGELFF. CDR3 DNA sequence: TGTGCCACCAGCAGGGCAGGGATCCTGAGCGGGGAGCTGTTTTTT.

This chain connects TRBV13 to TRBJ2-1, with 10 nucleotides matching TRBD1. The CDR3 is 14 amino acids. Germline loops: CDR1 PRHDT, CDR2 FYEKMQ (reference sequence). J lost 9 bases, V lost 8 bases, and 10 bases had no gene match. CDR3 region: CASFALTGGSEQFF. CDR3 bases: TGTGCCAGCTTCGCTTTGACAGGGGGCAGTGAGCAGTTCTTC.

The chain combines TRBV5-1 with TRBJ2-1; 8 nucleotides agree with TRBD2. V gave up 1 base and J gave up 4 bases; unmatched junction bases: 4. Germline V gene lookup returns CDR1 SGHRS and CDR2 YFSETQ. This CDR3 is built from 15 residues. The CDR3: CASSLTSGLYNEQFF. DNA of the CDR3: TGCGCCAGCAGCTTGACTAGCGGATTGTACAATGAGCAGTTCTTC.

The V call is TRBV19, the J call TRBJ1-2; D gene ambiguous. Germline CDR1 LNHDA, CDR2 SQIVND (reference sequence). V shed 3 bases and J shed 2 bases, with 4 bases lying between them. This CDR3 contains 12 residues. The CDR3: CASSIMNYGYTF. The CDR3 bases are TGTGCCAGTAGTATTATGAACTATGGCTACACCTTC.

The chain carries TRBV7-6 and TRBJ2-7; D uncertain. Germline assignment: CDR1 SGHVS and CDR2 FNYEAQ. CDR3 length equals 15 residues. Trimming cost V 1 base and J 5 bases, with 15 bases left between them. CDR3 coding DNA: TGTGCCAGCAGCTTAGAGGGTCCTCCGAACCACGAGCAGTACTTC. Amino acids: CASSLEGPPNHEQYF.

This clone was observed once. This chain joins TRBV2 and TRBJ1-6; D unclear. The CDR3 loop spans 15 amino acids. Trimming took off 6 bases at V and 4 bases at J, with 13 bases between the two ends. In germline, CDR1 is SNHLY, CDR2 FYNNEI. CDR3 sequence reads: CASSDHSLYNSPLHF. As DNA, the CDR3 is TGTGCCAGCAGCGACCACAGTTTATATAATTCACCCCTCCACTTT.

The CDR3 DNA reads TGCGCCAGCAGCTTGGATATAGGCTCTGGAAACACCATATATTTT. Residues: CASSLDIGSGNTIYF. The V gene is TRBV5-1, the J gene TRBJ1-3; D is unresolved. The CDR3 is 15 residues long. Germline V CDR1 and CDR2: SGHRS, YFSETQ. V was clipped by 0 bases and J by 0 bases, with 7 bases between them.

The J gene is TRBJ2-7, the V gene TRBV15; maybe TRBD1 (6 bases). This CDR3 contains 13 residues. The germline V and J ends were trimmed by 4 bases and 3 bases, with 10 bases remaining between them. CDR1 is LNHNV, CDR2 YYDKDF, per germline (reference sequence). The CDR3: CATSTGVGYEQYF. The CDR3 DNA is TGTGCCACCAGCACAGGGGTAGGCTACGAGCAGTACTTC.